A single sample is the source of the 16 T cell receptor beta chains below, sequenced in a study of control samples from healthy donors and cancer patients. The assay was immunoSEQ multiplex PCR, and TCRdb's table has in-frame clones only and misses some. The sample has around 140,000 clones, around 94% seen once. The specimen sequenced was blood. All receptors come from a man aged 35-49 years in good health.

The chain uses TRBV15 and TRBJ1-5; weak D call: TRBD1 (5 bases). The CDR3 sequence is 18 residues long. V lost 1 base, J lost 0 bases, and 16 bases lay in between. Looked up from germline, CDR1 is LNHNV and CDR2 is YYDKDF (reference sequence). This CDR3 reads CATSRGRLGPDSNQPQHF. CDR3 sequence (DNA): TGTGCCACCAGCAGAGGGCGGTTGGGGCCGGATAGCAATCAGCCCCAGCATTTT.

The chain carries TRBV28 and TRBJ1-2, with a possible D match to TRBD1 (5 bases). The CDR3 consists of 14 residues. CDR1 is MDHEN and CDR2 is SYDVKM in the germline V gene. Trimming stripped 4 bases from V and 4 bases from J, with 13 bases between. The chain's CDR3 is CASSSVGQGYGYTF. In DNA form, the CDR3 reads TGTGCCAGCAGTTCGGTAGGGCAGGGCTATGGCTACACCTTC.

This chain links TRBV4-1 with TRBJ2-7, with D maybe TRBD1 (6 bases). CDR3 size: 13 residues. Trimming pared 4 bases from V and 0 bases from J, leaving 7 bases between. From germline, CDR1 is MGHRA and CDR2 YSYEKL. CDR3: CASSPDSSYEQYF. The CDR3 nucleotides are TGCGCCAGCAGCCCGGACAGCTCCTACGAGCAGTACTTC.

The rearrangement joins TRBV4-2 to TRBJ2-3; D is uncertain. The CDR3 is made up of 13 amino acids. Per the germline V gene, CDR1 is LGHNA and CDR2 is YNFKEQ. Trimming took 7 bases from V and 2 from J, leaving 10 bases between them. CDR3 residues: CASTLSVTDTQYF. In nucleotides, the CDR3 is TGTGCCAGCACGCTTAGTGTCACAGATACGCAGTATTTT.

This clone has a single count. The chain combines TRBV15 with TRBJ1-1, with TRBD1 matching 7 bases. V gave up 8 bases and J gave up 0 bases; unmatched junction bases: 3. Germline V gene data show CDR1 as LNHNV and CDR2 as YYDKDF (reference sequence). The length of the CDR3 is 13 residues. DNA for the CDR3: TGTGCCACCCGGGACAGAATGAACACTGAAGCTTTCTTT. Its protein is CATRDRMNTEAFF.

V gene TRBV7-8 combines with J gene TRBJ1-5, with D possibly TRBD1 on 5 matching bases. The CDR3 length is 13 residues. CDR1 and CDR2 from the germline V gene are SGHVS and FQNEAQ. V was cut by 5 bases and J by 1 base, with 6 bases left in between. The CDR3 region has the DNA TGTGCCAGCAGCGGGGACAGCAATCAGCCCCAGCATTTT. It specifies CASSGDSNQPQHF.

The chain joins TRBV18 to TRBJ1-2; 11 bases line up with TRBD1. Trimming removed 4 bases from V and 2 bases from J; junction bases left unmatched: 9. This CDR3 region has 17 residues. CDR1 and CDR2 (germline): KGHSH, LQKENI. The CDR3 loop reads CASSLYGQGARNYGYTF. CDR3 DNA sequence: TGTGCCAGCTCACTATATGGACAGGGGGCTAGAAACTATGGCTACACCTTC.

In its sample, this clone was seen once. The chain links TRBV18 to TRBJ2-7, with TRBD1 matching 7 bases. CDR1 is KGHSH, CDR2 LQKENI, per germline. The length of the CDR3 is 17 residues. V shed 3 bases, J shed 1 base, and the junction held 12 bases outside the gene matches. The chain's CDR3 is CASSPDRAGTDSYEQYF. The CDR3 region has the DNA TGTGCCAGCTCACCCGATCGCGCCGGGACAGATTCCTACGAGCAGTACTTC.

V is TRBV28 and J is TRBJ2-7, with a tentative D call TRBD2 (7 bases). With 7 bases removed from V and 6 bases from J, the gap between germline ends came to 22 bases. The germline gives CDR1 MDHEN, CDR2 SYDVKM. The length of the CDR3 is 15 residues. CDR3 protein: CASNIVGGGVGEQYF. The CDR3 coding sequence is TGTGCCAGCAACATTGTAGGGGGAGGGGTAGGCGAGCAGTACTTC.

The chain is built from TRBV12-5 and TRBJ1-4; tentatively, D is TRBD1 (6 bases). From germline, CDR1 is LGHNT and CDR2 FRNRAP. The V and J ends lost 6 bases and 3 bases respectively, with 11 bases between them. CDR3 length: 14 residues. The CDR3 region is CASGGGSSNEKLFF. The DNA for the CDR3 is TGTGCTAGTGGGGGGGGCAGTTCTAATGAAAAACTGTTTTTT.

The chain employs TRBV15 and TRBJ1-5; TRBD1 might be the D (6 bases). Germline CDR1 reads LNHNV; CDR2 reads YYDKDF (reference sequence). V lost 6 bases and J lost 0, with 12 bases in between. This CDR3 spans 15 amino acids. Written as DNA, the CDR3 is TGTGCCACCAGGAAGCGGACAGATAGCAATCAGCCCCAGCATTTT. It encodes CATRKRTDSNQPQHF.

The V call is TRBV28, the J call TRBJ2-5; D call uncertain. The CDR3 sequence is 15 residues long. Germline V gene lookup returns CDR1 MDHEN and CDR2 SYDVKM. Trimming shortened V by 3 bases and J by 1 base, and 12 bases separated the two germline ends. In DNA form, the CDR3 reads TGTGCCAGCAGTTTCCTATTATCGGGCCAAGAGACCCAGTACTTC. Amino acid sequence: CASSFLLSGQETQYF.

Notes on this clone: Different DNA sequences within this sample yield the same CDR3. This chain joins TRBV23-1 and TRBJ1-5; no definite D call. TRBV23-1 is flagged as an ORF with uncertain function. Trimming removed 3 bases at V and 9 bases at J, with 15 bases between. The CDR3 sequence is 14 residues long. The CDR3 sequence is CASSQVRWRAPQHF. CDR3 DNA: TGCGCCAGCAGTCAGGTTAGGTGGAGGGCGCCCCAGCATTTT.

The V call is TRBV9, the J call TRBJ1-1; D not certain. Germline V lookup: CDR1 SGDLS, CDR2 YYNGEE. Trimming removed 4 bases from V and 4 bases from J, with 17 bases in between. The CDR3 length is 15 residues. The CDR3 reads CASSKAQRVGTEAFF. The CDR3 DNA reads as TGTGCCAGCAGCAAAGCTCAACGCGTTGGCACTGAAGCTTTCTTT.

This chain's CDR3 is CASSLTLAGADGELFF. CDR3 in DNA: TGCGCCAGCAGCCTGACCCTAGCGGGAGCGGACGGGGAGCTGTTTTTT. The chain is built from TRBV5-1 and TRBJ2-2, with TRBD2 matching 10 bases. The CDR3 spans 16 residues. Germline lookup yields CDR1 SGHRS and CDR2 YFSETQ. The V and J ends lost 4 bases and 7 bases, in that order; junction bases with no gene match: 10.

The chain joins TRBV30 to TRBJ2-2, with 7 bases fitting TRBD1. J gave up 6 bases and V 3 bases, and 4 bases lay outside the gene matches. Germline V lookup: CDR1 GTSNPN, CDR2 SVGIG (reference sequence). The CDR3 is made up of 13 amino acids. The CDR3 sequence: CAWRTGISGELFF. DNA of the CDR3: TGTGCCTGGAGGACAGGGATTTCCGGGGAGCTGTTTTTT.